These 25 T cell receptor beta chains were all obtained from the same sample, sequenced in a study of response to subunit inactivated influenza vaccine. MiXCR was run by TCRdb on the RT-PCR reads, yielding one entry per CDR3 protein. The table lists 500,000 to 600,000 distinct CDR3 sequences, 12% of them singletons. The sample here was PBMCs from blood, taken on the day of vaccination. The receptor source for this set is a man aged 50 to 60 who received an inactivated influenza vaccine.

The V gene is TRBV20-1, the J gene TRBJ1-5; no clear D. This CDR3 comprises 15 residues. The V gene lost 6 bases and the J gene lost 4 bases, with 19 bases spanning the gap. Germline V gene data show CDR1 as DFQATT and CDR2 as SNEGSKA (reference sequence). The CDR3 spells CSAENPGRRNQPQHF. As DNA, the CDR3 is TGCAGTGCGGAAAACCCGGGAAGAAGAAATCAGCCCCAGCATTTT.

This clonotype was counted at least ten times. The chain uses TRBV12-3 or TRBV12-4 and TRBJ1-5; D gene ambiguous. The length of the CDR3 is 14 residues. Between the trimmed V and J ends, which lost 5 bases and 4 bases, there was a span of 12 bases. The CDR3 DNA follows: TGTGCCAGCAGTCCTGGGTCTGCGAATCAGCCCCAGCATTTT. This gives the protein CASSPGSANQPQHF.

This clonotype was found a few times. In nucleotides, the CDR3 is TGTGCCAGCAGTTACTCGAGACGCGGGGCGTACACAGATACGCAGTATTTT. Translation gives CASSYSRRGAYTDTQYF. The chain has TRBV6-2 or TRBV6-3 and TRBJ2-3; a weak D match, TRBD2 (6 bases). Germline CDR1 reads MNHEY; CDR2 reads SVGEGT. Trimming took off 0 bases at V and 2 bases at J, with 15 bases between the two ends. The CDR3 covers 17 residues.

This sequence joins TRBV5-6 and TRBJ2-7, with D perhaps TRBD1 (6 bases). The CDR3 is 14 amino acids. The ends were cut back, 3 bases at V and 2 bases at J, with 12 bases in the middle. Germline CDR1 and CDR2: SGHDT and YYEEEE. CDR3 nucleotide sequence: TGTGCCAGCAGCTACCGGGACAACCCCTACGAGCAGTACTTC. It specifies CASSYRDNPYEQYF.

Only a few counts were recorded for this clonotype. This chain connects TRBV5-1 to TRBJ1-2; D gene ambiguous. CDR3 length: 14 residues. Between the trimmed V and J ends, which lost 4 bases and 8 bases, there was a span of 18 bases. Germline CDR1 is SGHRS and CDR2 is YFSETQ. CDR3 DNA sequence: TGCGCCAGCAGCCCCTCCCGGCCCGGGATGGGCTACACCTTC. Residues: CASSPSRPGMGYTF.

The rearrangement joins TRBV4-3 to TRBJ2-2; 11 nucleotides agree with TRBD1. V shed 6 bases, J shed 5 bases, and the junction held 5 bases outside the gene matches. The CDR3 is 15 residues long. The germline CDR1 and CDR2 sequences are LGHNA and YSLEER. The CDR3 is CASRLGTGGTGELFF. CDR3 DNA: TGCGCCAGCAGACTCGGGACAGGGGGGACCGGGGAGCTGTTTTTT.

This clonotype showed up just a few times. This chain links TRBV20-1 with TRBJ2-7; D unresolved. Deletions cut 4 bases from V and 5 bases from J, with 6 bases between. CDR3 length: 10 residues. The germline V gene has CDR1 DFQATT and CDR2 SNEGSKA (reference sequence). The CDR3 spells CSAIGNEQYF. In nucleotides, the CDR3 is TGCAGTGCTATTGGTAACGAGCAGTACTTC.

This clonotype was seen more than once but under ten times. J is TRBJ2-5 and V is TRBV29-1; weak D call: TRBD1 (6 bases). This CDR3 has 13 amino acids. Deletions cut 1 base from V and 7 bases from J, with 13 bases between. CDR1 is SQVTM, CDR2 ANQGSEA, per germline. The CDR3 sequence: CSVEVTGLGTQYF. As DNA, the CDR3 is TGCAGCGTTGAAGTAACAGGGTTGGGGACCCAGTACTTC.

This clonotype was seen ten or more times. This CDR3 reads CASKTEGSLYNEQFF. The DNA of the CDR3 is TGTGCCAGCAAAACTGAGGGGTCCTTATACAATGAGCAGTTCTTC. The V gene is TRBV12-3 or TRBV12-4, the J gene TRBJ2-1; D is tentatively TRBD1 or TRBD2 (5 bases each). The CDR3 is made up of 15 amino acids. V lost 7 bases and J lost 4, with 17 bases in between.

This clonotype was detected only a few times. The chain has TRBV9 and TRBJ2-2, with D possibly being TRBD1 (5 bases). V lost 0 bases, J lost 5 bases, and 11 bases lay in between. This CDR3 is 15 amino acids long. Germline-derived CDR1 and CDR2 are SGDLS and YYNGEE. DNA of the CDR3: TGTGCCAGCAGCGTAGTCGGACACTATACCGGGGAGCTGTTTTTT. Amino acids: CASSVVGHYTGELFF.

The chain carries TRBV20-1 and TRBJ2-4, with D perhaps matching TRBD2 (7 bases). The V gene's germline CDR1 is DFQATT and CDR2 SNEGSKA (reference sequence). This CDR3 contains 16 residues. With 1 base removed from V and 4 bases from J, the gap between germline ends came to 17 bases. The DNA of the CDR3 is TGCAGTGCTAGAGGTAGCCGGGGGGCCCTAAAAAACATTCAGTACTTC. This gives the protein CSARGSRGALKNIQYF.

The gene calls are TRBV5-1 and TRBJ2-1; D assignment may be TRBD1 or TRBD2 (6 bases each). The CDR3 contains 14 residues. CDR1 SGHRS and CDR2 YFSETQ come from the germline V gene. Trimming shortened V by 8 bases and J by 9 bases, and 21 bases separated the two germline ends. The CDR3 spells CASRDTSRGGEQFF. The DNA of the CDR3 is TGCGCCAGTAGAGATACTAGCAGAGGGGGTGAGCAGTTCTTC.

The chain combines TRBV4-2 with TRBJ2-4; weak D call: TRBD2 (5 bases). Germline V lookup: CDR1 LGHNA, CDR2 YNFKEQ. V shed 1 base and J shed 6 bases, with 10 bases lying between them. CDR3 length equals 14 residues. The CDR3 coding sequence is TGTGCCAGCAGCCAAGCGGGAAGAGGAAACATTCAGTACTTC. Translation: CASSQAGRGNIQYF.

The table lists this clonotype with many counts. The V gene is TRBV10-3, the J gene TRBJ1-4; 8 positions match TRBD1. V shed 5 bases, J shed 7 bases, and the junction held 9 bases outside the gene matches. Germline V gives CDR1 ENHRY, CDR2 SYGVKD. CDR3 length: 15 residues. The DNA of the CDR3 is TGTGCCATCAGTCTCGGACAGGGTGGTCGTGAAAAACTGTTTTTT. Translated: CAISLGQGGREKLFF.

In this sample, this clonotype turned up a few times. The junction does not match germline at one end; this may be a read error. CDR3 residues: CASSLDRVVNPIF. For the CDR3, the DNA is TGTGCCAGCAGCTTAGATCGGGTCGTAAACCCAATCTTC. V is TRBV11-2 and J is TRBJ2-1, with D hard to call. Germline V lookup: CDR1 SGHAT, CDR2 FQNNGV. The CDR3 is made up of 13 amino acids.

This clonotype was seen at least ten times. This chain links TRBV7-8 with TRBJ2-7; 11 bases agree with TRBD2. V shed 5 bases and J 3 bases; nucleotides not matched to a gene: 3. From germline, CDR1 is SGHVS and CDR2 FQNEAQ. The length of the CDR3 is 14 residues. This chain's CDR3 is CASSLGLAGYEQYF. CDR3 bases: TGTGCCAGCAGCCTCGGACTAGCGGGCTACGAGCAGTACTTC.

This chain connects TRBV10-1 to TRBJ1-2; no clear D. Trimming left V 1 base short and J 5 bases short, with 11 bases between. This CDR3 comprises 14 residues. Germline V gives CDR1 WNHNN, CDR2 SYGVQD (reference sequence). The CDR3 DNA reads TGCGCCAGCAGTGAGTACCAATTGAGGTATGGCTACACCTTC. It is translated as CASSEYQLRYGYTF.

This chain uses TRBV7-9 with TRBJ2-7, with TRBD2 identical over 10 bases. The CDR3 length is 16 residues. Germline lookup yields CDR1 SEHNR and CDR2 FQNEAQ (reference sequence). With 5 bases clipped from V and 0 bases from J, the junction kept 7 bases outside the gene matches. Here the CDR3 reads CASSLASGRPSYEQYF. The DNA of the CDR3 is TGTGCCAGCAGCCTCGCTAGCGGGAGACCCTCCTACGAGCAGTACTTC.

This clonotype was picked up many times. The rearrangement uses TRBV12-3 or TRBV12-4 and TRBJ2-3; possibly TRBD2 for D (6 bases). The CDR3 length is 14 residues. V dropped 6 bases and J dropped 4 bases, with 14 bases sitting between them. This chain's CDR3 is CASRRRLDSDTQYF. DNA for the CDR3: TGTGCCAGCAGGCGTCGACTAGATTCAGATACGCAGTATTTT.

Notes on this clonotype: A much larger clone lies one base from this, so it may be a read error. CDR3 sequence: CASSPPGVADYSEQFF. The DNA for the CDR3 is TGTGCCAGCTCACCCCCCGGGGTAGCGGACTACAGTGAGCAGTTCTTC. The chain joins TRBV18 to TRBJ2-1; tentative D call: TRBD2 (6 bases). Germline CDR1 is KGHSH and CDR2 is LQKENI. This CDR3 has 16 residues.

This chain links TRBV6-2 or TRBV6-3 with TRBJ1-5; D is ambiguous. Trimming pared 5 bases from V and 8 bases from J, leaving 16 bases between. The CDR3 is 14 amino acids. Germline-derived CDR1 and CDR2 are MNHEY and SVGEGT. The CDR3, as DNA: TGTGCCAGCAGTACCCAAGACATCTCGGAGCCCCAGCATTTT. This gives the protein CASSTQDISEPQHF.

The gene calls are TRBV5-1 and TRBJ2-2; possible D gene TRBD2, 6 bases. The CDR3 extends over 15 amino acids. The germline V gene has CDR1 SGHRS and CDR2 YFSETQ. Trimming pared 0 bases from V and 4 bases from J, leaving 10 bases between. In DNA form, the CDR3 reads TGCGCCAGCAGCTTGGCCGTGCGGGGCACCGGGGAGCTGTTTTTT. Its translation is CASSLAVRGTGELFF.

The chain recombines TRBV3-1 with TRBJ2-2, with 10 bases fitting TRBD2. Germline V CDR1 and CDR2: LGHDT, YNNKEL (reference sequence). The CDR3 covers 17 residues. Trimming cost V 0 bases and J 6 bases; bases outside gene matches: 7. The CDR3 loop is CASSQDSGLASAGELFF. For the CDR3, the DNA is TGTGCCAGCAGCCAAGATTCGGGACTAGCGTCCGCCGGGGAGCTGTTTTTT.

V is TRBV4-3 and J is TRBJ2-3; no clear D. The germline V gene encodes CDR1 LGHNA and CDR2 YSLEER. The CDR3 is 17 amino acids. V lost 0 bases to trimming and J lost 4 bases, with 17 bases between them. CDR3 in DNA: TGCGCCAGCAGCCAAGAGCGGTTCGTCAGCGTCGCAGATACGCAGTATTTT. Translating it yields CASSQERFVSVADTQYF.

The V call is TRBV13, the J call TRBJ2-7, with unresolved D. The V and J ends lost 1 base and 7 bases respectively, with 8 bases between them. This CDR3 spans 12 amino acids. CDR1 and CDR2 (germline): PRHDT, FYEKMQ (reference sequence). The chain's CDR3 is CASSLERSEQYF. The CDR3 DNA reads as TGTGCCAGCAGCTTAGAAAGGTCAGAGCAGTACTTC.